This entry concerns a single T cell receptor beta chain. The antigen it recognizes is unknown. No much larger clone is present one base from it, and per-base qualities are unavailable. The sample comes from a study of T cell repertoires in cytomegalovirus infection (dated by TCRdb to about 2019). About the investigation overall: Donor HLA type was relevant to the analysis, because carriage of CMV infection together with the matching HLA type was indicated by public TCR beta signatures. General study outcomes and caveats: Cumulative frequency of public TCR beta family members discriminated carriers of CMV infection plus the relevant HLA type in this cohort and an independent roughly 340-donor cohort. The ex vivo response was dominated by HLA-C-restricted CMV-specific TCR beta clonotypes, and the single most frequent clonotype in two of eight donors was supplied by these HLA-C-restricted clonotypes.

From the cysteine through the phenylalanine, the CDR3 covers 15 amino acids. The read is trimmed to its CDR3 DNA, 45 bases read in frame from base 1. CDR1 and CDR2, looked up from the germline V gene, are MNHEY and SVGAGI. Here V drops 6 bases and J drops 4 bases, and the junction holds 7 bases not matched to any gene. Sequencing was performed on an Illumina HiSeq 1500. TCRdb took the public reads, trimmed them with fastp at Q25, ran MiXCR for clone calling and kept in-frame beta chains. One record per CDR3 amino acid sequence lists the most common genes and DNA. In this sample the table shows a few hundred thousand distinct CDR3 sequences, roughly a sixth of which occur a single time. Of the sample, about 12% falls within the top ten clones.

The rearranged segments are TRBV6-5 and TRBJ2-5; TRBD1 aligns with 11 central bases. The receptor's source is a human donor in good health (CMV status not recorded). Some clones in this sample may be carry-over from other donors' samples. The sequencing input was PBMCs. CDR3 protein: CASSYTGQGAETQYF. In nucleotide form, the sequence is TGTGCCAGCAGCTATACCGGACAGGGGGCAGAGACCCAGTACTTC.